The 21 T cell receptor beta chains presented below share a single source sample, sequenced in a study of T cell repertoires in cytomegalovirus infection. TCRdb reprocessed the reads via MiXCR and lists one record per CDR3 protein. The sample contains under 300,000 distinct CDR3 sequences, about a sixth of which appear only once. The sequenced sample consisted of CD8+ T cells from PBMCs. The receptors were sampled from a human donor in good health (CMV status not recorded). Some clones in this sample may be carry-over from other donors' samples.

The chain employs TRBV2 and TRBJ2-1; D ambiguous. The CDR3 runs 10 residues. Between the trimmed V and J ends, which lost 10 bases and 8 bases, there was a span of 9 bases. From germline, CDR1 is SNHLY and CDR2 FYNNEI. In DNA form, the CDR3 reads TGTGCCATCCGTGCATATGAGCAGTTCTTC. It yields the protein CAIRAYEQFF.

This clonotype has a handful of counts. The gene calls are TRBV6-1 and TRBJ2-7; TRBD1 matches 9 bases. V lost 1 base to trimming and J lost 4 bases; unmatched junction nucleotides: 5. In germline, CDR1 is MNHNS, CDR2 SASEGT. CDR3 length: 15 amino acids. Here the CDR3 reads CASSEGDRVIYEQYF. In nucleotides, the CDR3 is TGTGCCAGCAGTGAAGGGGACAGGGTGATTTACGAGCAGTACTTC.

V usage is TRBV11-1 and J usage is TRBJ2-5; 7 bases are a match to TRBD1. V lost 6 bases, J lost 5 bases, and 12 bases stayed unmatched. This CDR3 is 15 amino acids long. Germline CDR1 is SGHAT and CDR2 is FQDESV (reference sequence). For the CDR3, the DNA is TGTGCCAGCAGACCTAGACAGGGTCGAGAGGAGACCCAGTACTTC. Translating it yields CASRPRQGREETQYF.

V gene TRBV7-3 combines with J gene TRBJ1-1, with 10 bases aligning to TRBD1. CDR3 length: 16 residues. Germline trimming cut 5 bases from V and 1 base from J; bases unmatched to any gene: 7. Germline-derived CDR1 and CDR2 are SGHTA and FQGTGA. This chain's CDR3 is CASSTQRDRGNTEAFF. The CDR3 nucleotides are TGTGCCAGCAGCACCCAACGGGACAGGGGGAACACTGAAGCTTTCTTT.

The rearrangement links TRBV10-3 to TRBJ1-2, with D possibly being TRBD1 (6 bases). Germline CDR1 reads ENHRY; CDR2 reads SYGVKD. Trimming stripped 4 bases from V and 4 bases from J, with 16 bases between. This CDR3 region has 15 residues. In DNA form, the CDR3 reads TGTGCCATCAGTGCGGAATTAGGGGGATCCTATGGCTACACCTTC. This gives the protein CAISAELGGSYGYTF.

The chain couples TRBV6-6 to TRBJ2-7; 11 nucleotides line up with TRBD2. The CDR3 runs to 14 residues. Germline lookup yields CDR1 MNHNY and CDR2 SVGAGI (reference sequence). The ends lost 6 bases at V and 2 bases at J; junction bases unmatched: 3. The CDR3 is CASRELAGAYEQYF. The CDR3 nucleotides read TGTGCCAGCAGGGAACTAGCGGGGGCCTACGAGCAGTACTTC.

The chain recombines TRBV12-3 or TRBV12-4 with TRBJ2-5; 13 bases match TRBD2. V lost 5 bases and J lost 4; bases outside the gene matches: 16. The CDR3 length is 19 residues. CDR3 coding DNA: TGTGCCAGCAGTACCCTCGGGGGACTAGCGGGGTTGTCGGGAGAGACCCAGTACTTC. It is translated as CASSTLGGLAGLSGETQYF.

This chain connects TRBV7-9 to TRBJ1-1; TRBD1 aligns across 7 bases. CDR1 SEHNR and CDR2 FQNEAQ come from the germline V gene (reference sequence). The CDR3 extends over 13 amino acids. V lost 8 bases and J lost 6; bases outside the gene matches: 9. In nucleotides, the CDR3 is TGTGCCAGCCGGGAGGGGGCCGTGCCTGAAGCTTTCTTT. Its protein is CASREGAVPEAFF. Complete variable domain (other parts from reference TRBV7-9 and TRBJ1-1): DTGVSQNPRHKITKRGQNVTFRCDPISEHNRLYWYRQTLGQGPEFLTYFQNEAQLEKSRLLSDRFSAERPKGSFSTLEIQRTEQGDSAMYLCASREGAVPEAFFGQGTRLTVV.

This chain joins TRBV4-1 and TRBJ2-2; D is perhaps TRBD2 (6 bases). Per the germline V gene, CDR1 is MGHRA and CDR2 is YSYEKL. Trimming shortened V by 4 bases and J by 2 bases, and 14 bases separated the two germline ends. The CDR3 spans 16 residues. CDR3 sequence (DNA): TGCGCCAGCAGCCCCCCCCCGGCGGGAAACACCGGGGAGCTGTTTTTT. This translates into CASSPPPAGNTGELFF.

The J gene is TRBJ2-5, the V gene TRBV19; D is possibly TRBD1 or TRBD2 (7 bases each). The CDR3 contains 14 residues. Trimming stripped 10 bases from V and 5 bases from J, with 20 bases between. Per the germline V gene, CDR1 is LNHDA and CDR2 is SQIVND (reference sequence). CDR3 protein: CATSGGRDSETQYF. CDR3 sequence (DNA): TGTGCCACCTCGGGAGGAAGGGACAGCGAGACCCAGTACTTC. Based on the CDR3 plus reference TRBV19 and TRBJ2-5, the full variable domain is DGGITQSPKYLFRKEGQNVTLSCEQNLNHDAMYWYRQDPGQGLRLIYYSQIVNDFQKGDIAEGYSVSREKKESFPLTVTSAQKNPTAFYLCATSGGRDSETQYFGPGTRLLVL.

The genes are TRBV10-3 and TRBJ1-2; TRBD1 agrees at 9 bases. The CDR3 length is 16 residues. V lost 3 bases and J lost 4; bases outside the gene matches: 9. Germline lookup yields CDR1 ENHRY and CDR2 SYGVKD. The CDR3 DNA sequence: TGTGCCATCAGTGACGCCGGGACAGGGAGTTTCTATGGCTACACCTTC. Its translation is CAISDAGTGSFYGYTF.

The genes are TRBV20-1 and TRBJ2-3, with 8 bases aligning to TRBD1. The CDR3 contains 12 residues. Looked up from germline, CDR1 is DFQATT and CDR2 is SNEGSKA (reference sequence). The V segment lost 5 bases and the J segment 7 bases; nucleotides outside the gene matches: 5. CDR3 loop: CSAGDRGYTQYF. In DNA form, the CDR3 reads TGCAGTGCTGGCGACAGGGGATATACGCAGTATTTT.

This clonotype was observed a handful of times. The chain is built from TRBV12-3 or TRBV12-4 and TRBJ2-3; D unclear. V lost 3 bases to trimming and J lost 5 bases, with 6 bases between them. This CDR3 is built from 12 residues. The CDR3 sequence: CASSFAGDTQYF. The CDR3 coding sequence is TGTGCCAGCAGTTTTGCCGGAGATACGCAGTATTTT.

CDR3 amino acids: CASSVKGRSQETQYF. The CDR3 DNA sequence: TGTGCCAGCAGCGTAAAAGGACGGTCCCAAGAGACCCAGTACTTC. The chain links TRBV9 to TRBJ2-5; D unresolved. Germline V lookup: CDR1 SGDLS, CDR2 YYNGEE. Trimming stripped 1 base from V and 1 base from J, with 11 bases between. This CDR3 has 15 amino acids.

This clonotype was found many times. The chain couples TRBV6-5 to TRBJ2-6; no clear D. The germline V gene has CDR1 MNHEY and CDR2 SVGAGI. Trimming cost V 0 bases and J 1 base, with 4 bases left between them. The CDR3 contains 15 residues. CDR3 protein: CASSYSRSGANVLTF. CDR3 bases: TGTGCCAGCAGTTACTCGAGGTCTGGGGCCAACGTCCTGACTTTC.

This clonotype was observed many times. This chain joins TRBV6-6 and TRBJ1-1; D is undetermined. Germline V gives CDR1 MNHNY, CDR2 SVGAGI (reference sequence). The V end was cut by 4 bases, the J end by 3 bases, with 12 bases between. CDR3 length: 14 residues. CDR3 loop: CASSLDPGDTEAFF. The DNA for the CDR3 is TGTGCCAGCAGTTTGGACCCTGGGGACACTGAAGCTTTCTTT.

The table lists this clonotype with many counts. The chain joins TRBV6-5 to TRBJ2-4; no clear D. CDR1 and CDR2 from the germline V gene are MNHEY and SVGAGI. V lost 8 bases and J 0 bases, leaving 8 bases between the germline ends. The CDR3 has 13 amino acids. Here the CDR3 DNA reads TGTGCCAGCCTCAGTTTAGCCAAAAACATTCAGTACTTC. Protein product: CASLSLAKNIQYF.

The chain recombines TRBV4-3 with TRBJ1-3, with D perhaps matching TRBD1 (6 bases). V lost 0 bases to trimming and J lost 0 bases, with 9 bases between them. This CDR3 spans 16 amino acids. The germline CDR1 and CDR2 sequences are LGHNA and YSLEER. CDR3 nucleotide sequence: TGCGCCAGCAGCCAAGATAGGACAGCCTCTGGAAACACCATATATTTT. This codes for CASSQDRTASGNTIYF.

The J gene is TRBJ2-3, the V gene TRBV27; D is perhaps TRBD2 (6 bases). This CDR3 is 13 amino acids long. V was trimmed by 10 bases and J by 10 bases, leaving 21 bases between them. The germline V gene encodes CDR1 MNHEY and CDR2 SMNVEV (reference sequence). CDR3 residues: CATEDGGRDSQYF. CDR3 sequence (DNA): TGTGCCACCGAAGACGGGGGTAGGGATTCGCAGTATTTT.

The chain has TRBV6-1 and TRBJ1-1; no reliable D call. CDR1 MNHNS and CDR2 SASEGT come from the germline V gene. The V end was cut by 3 bases, the J end by 2 bases, with 19 bases between. The CDR3 has 17 amino acids. CDR3 sequence (DNA): TGTGCCAGCAGTGAGAGCTCATATGCCGCTAGCAACACTGAAGCTTTCTTT. Encoded protein: CASSESSYAASNTEAFF.

Notes on this clonotype: One end of the junction is discordant with germline, which a read error may explain. The genes are TRBV19 and TRBJ2-3; D is perhaps TRBD1 (5 bases). Looked up from germline, CDR1 is LNHDA and CDR2 is SQIVND (reference sequence). The CDR3 totals 15 residues. As DNA, the CDR3 is TGTGGCAGTAATCCTGTTCCAGGGAGCACAGATACGCAGTATTTT. Protein product: CGSNPVPGSTDTQYF.